These T cell receptor beta chains were read from a single sample in a study of cytomegalovirus exposure and HLA in healthy donors. Method: immunoSEQ multiplex PCR; TCRdb's copy keeps in-frame clones and lacks some. Among roughly 84,000 clones, approximately 90% were seen once, and the ten largest hold about 1.9%. Source material: PBMCs. These receptors were obtained from a man aged 30 to 39 in good health and CMV-seronegative. CDR3s include the opening cysteine and the closing phenylalanine or tryptophan. A D gene is named only where the DNA matches it firmly. Only some rows state a clone size, as once, few, many or a class for expanded clones.

TRBV5-5	NA	TRBJ1-4	NA	TGTGCCAGCAGCTCGAACAGGGTAGAAAGGGAAAAACTGTTTTTT	CASSSNRVEREKLFF
TRBV28	few	TRBJ2-7	NA	TGTGCCAGCAGTTTATCGGGACTCCAAATCTACGAGCAGTACTTC	CASSLSGLQIYEQYF
TRBV9	NA	TRBJ1-2	TRBD1	TGTGCCAGCAGCGTAGTGACGACAGGGTTAGTATTGGATGGCTACACCTTC	CASSVVTTGLVLDGYTF
TRBV2	NA	TRBJ1-6	NA	TGTGCCAGCAGTGAACTCCAGGGAGGAGGTTCACCCCTCCACTTT	CASSELQGGGSPLHF
TRBV13	NA	TRBJ2-1	TRBD1	TGTGCCAGCAGCCCGGAGGACAGGGGCAATGAGCAGTTCTTC	CASSPEDRGNEQFF
TRBV28	once	TRBJ2-1	TRBD1	TGTGCCAGCAGTTTAATACAGGGGACCTCCTACAATGAGCAGTTCTTC	CASSLIQGTSYNEQFF
TRBV5-1	NA	TRBJ2-7	TRBD1	TGCGCCAGCAGCACGAGACGGGACAGTGGAGGTCCCTACGAGCAGTACTTC	CASSTRRDSGGPYEQYF
TRBV6-1	NA	TRBJ1-2	NA	TGTGCCAGCAGTGACCGTAACTATGGCTACACCTTC	CASSDRNYGYTF
TRBV28	NA	TRBJ2-2	TRBD1	TGTGCCAGCACCTACCCCGGGACAGTTACCGGGGAGCTGTTTTTT	CASTYPGTVTGELFF
TRBV4-1	NA	TRBJ2-3	TRBD1	TGCGCCAGCAGCCAAGATAGGGGACCGGGACAGGCAGATACGCAGTATTTT	CASSQDRGPGQADTQYF
TRBV11-3	NA	TRBJ2-1	TRBD2	TGTGCCAGCAGCTTAGATGGGCCAGCGGGAGTGGGGTACAATGAGCAGTTCTTC	CASSLDGPAGVGYNEQFF
TRBV5-1	NA	TRBJ1-2	NA	TGCGCCAGCAGCTGGACAGACGGGGGCTACACCTTC	CASSWTDGGYTF
TRBV6-6	NA	TRBJ1-1	TRBD1	TGTGCCAGCAGCCCCGGGACAGGGGTTACTGAAGCTTTCTTT	CASSPGTGVTEAFF
TRBV5-8	NA	TRBJ1-2	NA	TGTGCCAGCAGCTCCCCCGCTGGTCCCTTGCGGTATGGCTACACCTTC	CASSSPAGPLRYGYTF
TRBV4-2	NA	TRBJ2-7	TRBD2	TGTGCCAGCAGCCAAGATCTCGGACTAGCGGGGGGTGAGCAGTACTTC	CASSQDLGLAGGEQYF
TRBV7-6	NA	TRBJ2-5	NA	TGTGCCAGCAGCTTAGCTCTTTCGGGAGTCCTGAATCGGGGGACCCAGTACTTC	CASSLALSGVLNRGTQYF
TRBV19	NA	TRBJ2-7	NA	TGTGCCAGTAGTATTTCGGTTGCGGCCTACGAGCAGTACTTC	CASSISVAAYEQYF
TRBV18	NA	TRBJ2-4	NA	TGTGCCAGCTCTTCCCTGGGGGGGGCGAAGGCCAAAAACATTCAGTACTTC	CASSSLGGAKAKNIQYF
TRBV19	NA	TRBJ2-5	NA	TGTGCCAGCAACCGACAAGGTCGGGCGGGCGAGACCCAGTACTTC	CASNRQGRAGETQYF
TRBV30	NA	TRBJ2-6	TRBD1	TGTGCCTGGAGTTCATCGAGGTACAGGGGGTTCGCTGGGGCCAACGTCCTGACTTTC	CAWSSSRYRGFAGANVLTF